This passage covers 5 T cell receptor beta chains from one sample sequenced in a study of cytomegalovirus exposure and HLA in healthy donors. 13 Jbeta primers and 60 Vbeta primers were used for the PCR. Produced via immunoSEQ multiplex PCR; TCRdb's table is partial and in-frame only. The sample shows just under 60,000 clones, and around 4.2% sits with its ten largest clones. Sequenced: PBMCs. The source of these receptors is a male donor in good health and CMV-seronegative.

This chain links TRBV4-1 with TRBJ1-2, with D perhaps matching TRBD1 (6 bases). The V gene lost 0 bases and the J gene lost 5 bases, with 13 bases spanning the gap. From germline, CDR1 is MGHRA and CDR2 YSYEKL. The CDR3 is 15 residues long. The CDR3 DNA sequence: TGCGCCAGCAGCCAAGACCAGGGACACCTATATGGCTACACCTTC. Encoded protein: CASSQDQGHLYGYTF.

A word on this clone: Distinct nucleotide sequences in the sample also encode this CDR3. This sequence joins TRBV7-9 and TRBJ2-7, with D possibly matching TRBD1 (6 bases). The CDR3 is made up of 17 amino acids. Trimming pared 5 bases from V and 2 bases from J, leaving 22 bases between. Germline-derived CDR1 and CDR2 are SEHNR and FQNEAQ (reference sequence). CDR3 sequence: CASSRIIPGQSAYEQYF. The CDR3 nucleotides read TGTGCCAGCAGCCGTATAATCCCGGGACAAAGCGCCTACGAGCAGTACTTC.

The chain joins TRBV4-1 to TRBJ2-6, with 9 bases matching TRBD1. CDR1 is MGHRA, CDR2 YSYEKL, per germline. This CDR3 is 19 amino acids long. The V segment lost 4 bases and the J segment 0 bases; nucleotides outside the gene matches: 10. CDR3 residues: CASSRWGQGGRSGANVLTF. The CDR3, as DNA: TGCGCCAGCAGCCGGTGGGGACAGGGTGGACGCTCTGGGGCCAACGTCCTGACTTTC.

The chain carries TRBV2 and TRBJ2-4; maybe TRBD1 (5 bases). Germline CDR1 is SNHLY and CDR2 is FYNNEI. The CDR3 is made up of 15 amino acids. V was shortened by 3 bases and J by 0 bases, with 9 bases between the two germline ends. CDR3 sequence: CASSETVLAKNIQYF. The CDR3, as DNA: TGTGCCAGCAGTGAGACAGTCCTAGCCAAAAACATTCAGTACTTC.

This clone is called large (0.1 to 1%) based on its frequency. The same CDR3 can be traced to other DNA sequences in this sample. J is TRBJ1-4 and V is TRBV4-1; TRBD1 agrees at 7 bases. Germline V gene lookup returns CDR1 MGHRA and CDR2 YSYEKL. The ends lost 0 bases at V and 8 bases at J; junction bases unmatched: 6. The CDR3 sequence is 15 residues long. CDR3 nucleotide sequence: TGCGCCAGCAGCCAAGAGGGGACAGCTTCGGAAAAACTGTTTTTT. Amino acids: CASSQEGTASEKLFF.